The 30 T cell receptor beta chains below were found in one sample sequenced in a study of blood T cells in healthy people across ages. A second PCR, run for about 7 to 11 cycles, used a sample-barcoded 5' primer plus a J-beta primer mix. Each CDR3 protein gets one entry after TCRdb re-called the 5' RACE reads with MiXCR. The repertoire consists of 650,000 to 800,000 distinct CDR3 sequences, with roughly half occurring once and the leading ten covering roughly 13%. Sequenced material: blood. These receptors originate from a woman over 75 in good health.

This clonotype turned up a few times. The J gene is TRBJ2-1, the V gene TRBV6-2 or TRBV6-3; D is unresolved. The J call may not be correct, given that the DNA end is closer to TRBJ2-7. Germline V gives CDR1 MNHEY, CDR2 SVGEGT. The CDR3 length is 17 residues. The CDR3 loop reads CASSYPHLLITYNEQYF. The CDR3 nucleotides are TGTGCCAGCAGTTATCCCCACCTGCTAATTACCTACAATGAGCAGTACTTC.

This clonotype was seen ten or more times. The chain employs TRBV10-3 and TRBJ2-1, with D perhaps TRBD2 (5 bases). There are 13 residues in the CDR3. V was clipped by 10 bases and J by 1 base, with 11 bases between them. Germline assignment: CDR1 ENHRY and CDR2 SYGVKD. The CDR3 loop is CATNDYSYNEQFF. CDR3 DNA sequence: TGTGCCACCAACGACTATTCCTACAATGAGCAGTTCTTC.

The genes are TRBV5-1 and TRBJ1-6; D uncertain. Germline V gives CDR1 SGHRS, CDR2 YFSETQ. The CDR3 contains 14 residues. The V gene lost 0 bases and the J gene lost 10 bases, with 11 bases spanning the gap. CDR3 region: CASSLEGAKSPLHF. In nucleotides, the CDR3 is TGCGCCAGCAGCTTGGAAGGTGCGAAGTCACCCCTCCACTTT.

This clonotype was observed a few times. The V and J genes are TRBV18 and TRBJ1-1, with TRBD1 matching 10 bases. The CDR3 is made up of 15 amino acids. V trimming: 0 bases; J trimming: 3 bases; junction bases outside the gene matches: 1. Germline CDR1 and CDR2: KGHSH and LQKENI. The CDR3 region is CASSPPGTGDTEAFF. The CDR3 nucleotides are TGTGCCAGCTCACCACCAGGGACAGGGGACACTGAAGCTTTCTTT.

This clonotype showed up many times. The chain joins TRBV20-1 to TRBJ2-5, with D uncertain. Germline CDR1 DFQATT, CDR2 SNEGSKA (reference sequence). Trimming removed 0 bases at V and 5 bases at J, with 22 bases between. CDR3 size: 17 residues. CDR3 nucleotide sequence: TGCAGTGCTAGAGATCCTCCTGATCGAATCGGCGCGGAGACCCAGTACTTC. Protein sequence: CSARDPPDRIGAETQYF.

CDR3: CASSSRAGAENEQFF. CDR3 DNA sequence: TGCGCCAGCAGCTCACGTGCCGGGGCGGAGAATGAGCAGTTCTTC. The V and J genes are TRBV5-1 and TRBJ2-1; D might be TRBD1 or TRBD2, each matching 5 bases. The ends were cut back, 3 bases at V and 7 bases at J, with 17 bases in the middle. Per the germline V gene, CDR1 is SGHRS and CDR2 is YFSETQ. The CDR3 runs 15 residues.

The V call is TRBV5-4, the J call TRBJ2-2, with a possible D match to TRBD2 (6 bases). Between the trimmed V and J ends, which lost 2 bases and 4 bases, there was a span of 12 bases. The CDR3 covers 15 residues. The V gene's germline CDR1 is SGHNT and CDR2 YYREEE (reference sequence). Here the CDR3 DNA reads TGTGCCAGCAGCTTCGGAGGGTTCCCCACCGGGGAGCTGTTTTTT. Its protein is CASSFGGFPTGELFF.

This sequence joins TRBV9 and TRBJ2-2, with D possibly being TRBD1 (5 bases). The CDR3 consists of 16 residues. CDR1 and CDR2 from the germline V gene are SGDLS and YYNGEE. Trimming took off 1 base at V and 0 bases at J, with 10 bases between the two ends. CDR3 DNA: TGTGCCAGCAGCGTACTCCTGACAGCGAACACCGGGGAGCTGTTTTTT. Amino acids: CASSVLLTANTGELFF.

The gene calls are TRBV6-2 or TRBV6-3 and TRBJ2-1, with 7 bases identical to TRBD2. Germline V gene sequence: CDR1 MNHEY, CDR2 SVGEGT. The CDR3 length is 16 residues. The V gene end was trimmed by 7 bases and the J gene end by 5 bases; junction bases not matched to a gene: 14. DNA for the CDR3: TGTGCCAGCATACGACGGGAGGAGGGCAGGAACAATGAGCAGTTCTTC. Translating gives CASIRREEGRNNEQFF.

The J gene is TRBJ2-3, the V gene TRBV29-1, with 9 bases lining up with TRBD1. The V gene end was trimmed by 5 bases and the J gene end by 9 bases; junction bases not matched to a gene: 9. Germline assignment: CDR1 SQVTM and CDR2 ANQGSEA. The CDR3 length is 13 residues. CDR3 in amino acids: CSVQADRGETQYF. CDR3 DNA: TGCAGCGTTCAAGCAGACAGGGGGGAAACGCAGTATTTT.

The sample holds many counts of this clonotype. V and J are TRBV11-2 and TRBJ2-3; tentative D call: TRBD1 (6 bases). The CDR3 sequence is 17 residues long. V dropped 2 bases and J dropped 0 bases, with 15 bases sitting between them. Germline V gene lookup returns CDR1 SGHAT and CDR2 FQNNGV. The CDR3 region has the DNA TGTGCCAGCAGCTTAATCGGACAGCGTGCTAGCACAGATACGCAGTATTTT. Its translation is CASSLIGQRASTDTQYF.

The table lists this clonotype with many counts. The V and J genes are TRBV29-1 and TRBJ2-3; no clear D gene. V lost 3 bases to trimming and J lost 3 bases, with 10 bases between them. Germline V gene sequence: CDR1 SQVTM, CDR2 ANQGSEA. The CDR3 spans 13 residues. DNA for the CDR3: TGCAGCGTTGAGGTCCCGGCTACAGATACGCAGTATTTT. Its protein is CSVEVPATDTQYF.

The sample holds a few counts of this clonotype. A read error may explain this, as a much larger clone is one base away. This sequence joins TRBV4-2 and TRBJ2-4; 7 nucleotides agree with TRBD2. The junction had 7 bases not matched to a gene; V was cut back by 0 bases and J by 2 bases. This CDR3 region has 17 residues. Germline assignment: CDR1 LGHNA and CDR2 YNFKEQ. The CDR3 DNA reads as TGTGCCAGCAGCCAAGAGACTAGCAGCCTATCCAAAAACATTCAGTACTTC. Translating gives CASSQETSSLSKNIQYF.

On this clonotype itself: A read error may be the cause here, since a much bigger clone is one base away. The rearrangement links TRBV5-1 to TRBJ2-1; D possibly corresponds to TRBD2 (6 bases). The J call could be wrong; TRBJ2-7 is a better fit for the DNA end. The CDR3 covers 15 residues. CDR1 and CDR2 from the germline V gene are SGHRS and YFSETQ. CDR3 protein: CASSYAGSSYNEQYF. The CDR3 region has the DNA TGCGCCAGCAGCTACGCGGGGAGCTCCTACAATGAGCAGTACTTC.

In regard to this clonotype: A much larger clone lies one base from this, so it may be a read error. The chain carries TRBV5-1 and TRBJ2-5, with no clear D. CDR3 size: 14 residues. CDR1 is SGHRS, CDR2 YFSETQ, per germline. In DNA, the CDR3 is TGCACCAGCAGCTTGATCCCGGACCAAGAGACCCAGTACTTC. Encoded protein: CTSSLIPDQETQYF. The variable domain in full, completed from reference TRBV5-1 and TRBJ2-5, reads KAGVTQTPRYLIKTRGQQVTLSCSPISGHRSVSWYQQTPGQGLQFLFEYFSETQRNKGNFPGRFSGRQFSNSRSEMNVSTLELGDSALYLCTSSLIPDQETQYFGPGTRLLVL.

Ten or more counts support this clonotype. The chain links TRBV5-1 to TRBJ2-1; no clear D. The length of the CDR3 is 15 residues. Trimming left V 0 bases short and J 4 bases short, with 11 bases between. The germline V gene encodes CDR1 SGHRS and CDR2 YFSETQ. The CDR3 DNA reads as TGCGCCAGCAGCTTGGTGCGAAACTCTTACAATGAGCAGTTCTTC. Protein: CASSLVRNSYNEQFF.

This clonotype was seen ten or more times. The J gene is TRBJ1-2, the V gene TRBV20-1; D not certain. This CDR3 spans 12 amino acids. V lost 6 bases and J lost 0, with 8 bases in between. Looked up from germline, CDR1 is DFQATT and CDR2 is SNEGSKA (reference sequence). CDR3 loop: CSATAPNYGYTF. The CDR3 nucleotides read TGCAGTGCGACGGCACCTAACTATGGCTACACCTTC.

Concerning this clonotype: A read error is possible here, since a much larger clone lies one base away. The rearrangement joins TRBV28 to TRBJ2-5; 8 bases are a match to TRBD2. The CDR3 contains 14 residues. CDR1 and CDR2 (germline): MDHEN, SYDVKM. J was trimmed by 4 bases and V by 5 bases; bases with no gene match: 6. CDR3 bases: TGTGCCAGCAGTGACGGGGGGGCCTCAGAGACCCAGTACTTC. Translating gives CASSDGGASETQYF.

The chain carries TRBV29-1 and TRBJ2-1; perhaps TRBD2 as D (7 bases). V was clipped by 1 base and J by 13 bases, with 17 bases between them. Germline values: CDR1 SQVTM, CDR2 ANQGSEA. This CDR3 spans 13 amino acids. CDR3 sequence: CSVEGGGRETQFF. The CDR3, as DNA: TGCAGCGTTGAAGGCGGGGGCCGGGAGACCCAGTTCTTC.

The gene calls are TRBV7-2 and TRBJ2-5; possibly TRBD1 for D (5 bases). CDR1 and CDR2 from the germline V gene are SGHTA and FQGNSA. The CDR3 is made up of 16 amino acids. V dropped 1 base and J dropped 3 bases, with 15 bases sitting between them. The CDR3 region is CASSLVNHPGKETQYF. For the CDR3, the DNA is TGTGCCAGCAGCTTAGTAAATCACCCAGGGAAAGAGACCCAGTACTTC.

The chain is built from TRBV24-1 and TRBJ2-5; 7 bases agree with TRBD1. CDR1 and CDR2 from the germline V gene are KGHDR and SFDVKD. There are 16 residues in the CDR3. Trimming removed 5 bases from V and 11 bases from J; junction bases left unmatched: 19. The CDR3 coding sequence is TGTGCCACCAGTGCCCCTGACAGGGTGGGCTACAATGAGCAGTACTTC. This sequence encodes CATSAPDRVGYNEQYF.

In this sample, this clonotype turned up a few times. The chain recombines TRBV5-1 with TRBJ2-3, with 7 bases aligning to TRBD2. This CDR3 has 14 residues. The germline gives CDR1 SGHRS, CDR2 YFSETQ. J gave up 5 bases and V 3 bases, and 6 bases lay outside the gene matches. CDR3 region: CASSWGGVEDTQYF. DNA of the CDR3: TGCGCCAGCAGCTGGGGAGGGGTGGAAGATACGCAGTATTTT.

This chain joins TRBV7-2 and TRBJ2-7, with 11 nucleotides matching TRBD1. CDR1 and CDR2 (germline): SGHTA, FQGNSA. The length of the CDR3 is 15 residues. The junction had 7 bases not matched to a gene; V was cut back by 3 bases and J by 6 bases. CDR3 nucleotide sequence: TGTGCCAGCAGCTTCGGGACAGGGGGGTTGTGCGAGCAGTACTTC. It yields the protein CASSFGTGGLCEQYF.

This clonotype was observed at least ten times. J is TRBJ2-1 and V is TRBV5-5; the D gene is possibly TRBD1 (5 bases). V was trimmed by 8 bases and J by 5 bases, leaving 17 bases between them. This CDR3 has 14 amino acids. The germline CDR1 and CDR2 sequences are SGHKS and YYEKEE (reference sequence). CDR3 sequence reads: CARGSSRAHNEQFF. CDR3 nucleotides: TGTGCCAGGGGGTCGAGCAGGGCCCACAATGAGCAGTTCTTC.

This clonotype was seen at least ten times. The chain employs TRBV20-1 and TRBJ2-1, with D tentatively TRBD2 (5 bases). Germline lookup yields CDR1 DFQATT and CDR2 SNEGSKA (reference sequence). The length of the CDR3 is 12 residues. The CDR3: CSASPGVNEQFF. CDR3 nucleotide sequence: TGCAGCGCATCCCCCGGGGTCAATGAGCAGTTCTTC.

V gene TRBV10-3 combines with J gene TRBJ2-2, with D perhaps matching TRBD1 or TRBD2 (6 bases each). This CDR3 has 16 residues. Germline V gene data show CDR1 as ENHRY and CDR2 as SYGVKD. Trimming stripped 10 bases from V and 0 bases from J, with 18 bases between. Here the CDR3 DNA reads TGTGCCACGCGGGGACAAAAACCCTCGAACACCGGGGAGCTGTTTTTT. Residues: CATRGQKPSNTGELFF.

This clonotype showed up many times. A read error is possible here, since a much larger clone lies one base away. This chain links TRBV27 with TRBJ2-7; no clear D gene. CDR1 is MNHEY and CDR2 is SMNVEV in the germline V gene (reference sequence). CDR3 length: 11 residues. The V gene lost 3 bases and the J gene lost 5 bases, with 5 bases spanning the gap. CDR3 sequence reads: CASSFRDEQYF. The CDR3 coding sequence is TGTGCCAGCAGTTTTAGGGACGAGCAGTACTTC.

The chain links TRBV24-1 to TRBJ2-3; the D gene is possibly TRBD1 (5 bases). The CDR3 is made up of 15 amino acids. Germline V CDR1 and CDR2: KGHDR, SFDVKD. V lost 6 bases and J lost 1, with 13 bases in between. CDR3 sequence: CATSSLTRGTDTQYF. The DNA of the CDR3 is TGTGCCACCAGTTCTCTGACCAGGGGCACAGATACGCAGTATTTT.

This clonotype was counted between two and nine times. The chain uses TRBV4-2 and TRBJ1-2; no clear D gene. Germline CDR1 LGHNA, CDR2 YNFKEQ. The CDR3 runs to 13 residues. Between the trimmed V and J ends, which lost 0 bases and 8 bases, there was a span of 10 bases. CDR3 sequence (DNA): TGTGCCAGCAGCCAAGACAAGGTTGTGGGCTACACCTTC. It encodes CASSQDKVVGYTF.

CDR3 sequence (DNA): TGTGCCAGCAGCGACCCCCCAGTAGGTGGCTACACCTTC. This sequence encodes CASSDPPVGGYTF. The V call is TRBV25-1, the J call TRBJ1-2, with D hard to call. CDR3 length: 13 residues. Germline assignment: CDR1 MGHDK and CDR2 SYGVNS. Trimming took off 6 bases at V and 7 bases at J, with 15 bases between the two ends.